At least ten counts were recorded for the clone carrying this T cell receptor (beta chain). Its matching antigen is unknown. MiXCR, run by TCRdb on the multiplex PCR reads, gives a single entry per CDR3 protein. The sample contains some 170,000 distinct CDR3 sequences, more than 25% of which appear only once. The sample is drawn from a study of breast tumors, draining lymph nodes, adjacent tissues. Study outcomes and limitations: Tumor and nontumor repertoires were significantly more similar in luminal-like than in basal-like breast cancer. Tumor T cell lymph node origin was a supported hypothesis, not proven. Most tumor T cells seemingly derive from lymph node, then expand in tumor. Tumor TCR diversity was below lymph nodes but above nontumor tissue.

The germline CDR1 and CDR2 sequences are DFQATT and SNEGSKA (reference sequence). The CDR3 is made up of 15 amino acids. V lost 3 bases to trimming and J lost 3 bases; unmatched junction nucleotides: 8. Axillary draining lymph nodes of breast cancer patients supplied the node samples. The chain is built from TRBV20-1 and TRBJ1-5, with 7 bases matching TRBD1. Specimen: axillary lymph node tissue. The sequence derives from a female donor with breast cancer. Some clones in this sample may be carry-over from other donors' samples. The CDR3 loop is CSASTGTEDNQPQHF. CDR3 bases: TGCAGTGCTAGCACCGGGACAGAAGACAATCAGCCCCAGCATTTT.